This TCR beta chain was found in a study of T cell responses to AZD1222 COVID-19 vaccine listed by TCRdb under 2021. Background for the entire study: AZD1222 recipients with second doses at about 4 weeks or about 12 weeks were pooled, because spike-specific TCR depth and breadth did not differ between schedules. A total of just over 230 trial participants underwent TCR sequencing, of whom 200 to 220 received two doses of AZD1222 and about 26 received two doses of the MenACWY control vaccine. Trial participants were enrolled by age into subgroups of 18-55, 56-69 and 70-plus years, and roughly 150, 30 and 60 TCR-sequenced participants, respectively, were included in these subgroups. What the research found in general, with its limitations: Epitopes outside the regions mutated in the B.1.351 and B.1.1.7 variants were reportedly recognized by nearly half of the unique spike-specific TCRs. Spike-specific TCR breadth and depth rose significantly after two AZD1222 doses compared with day 0 and with MenACWY recipients. Conclusions about previously exposed vaccinees were limited because only a handful of AZD1222 recipients were SARS-CoV-2 seropositive at baseline. The 56-69-year group was small, and its depth increase did not reach significance, likely because of low power. Because no samples from the day 14 peak response were available, repertoires could be characterized only after the peak T cell response. The vaccine-associated CD4 TCRs covered the entire spike protein, and the dominant responses fell in regions 160-218 and 743-854. Most participants were white British and females outnumbered males, and the authors suggested that clonal diversity may have been underestimated.

Concerning this clone itself: It lacks a known antigen. Qualities for individual bases were not recorded, and no much larger clone is one base off.

The CDR3 regions of human TCRbeta chains were subjected to immunosequencing. On the study's bioinformatics: Repertoire TCRs were matched against a reference library of SARS-CoV-2-specific TCRs generated with the MIRA antigen-specificity platform. Breadth was defined as the fraction of unique TCRs that were SARS-CoV-2-associated, and depth was defined as the fraction of total T cells that were SARS-CoV-2-associated. Using the MIRA data, each spike-specific TCR was assigned both to the spike region to which the TCR was reactive and to a CD4 or CD8 class. Log10-transformed breadth and depth values were compared by one-way ANOVA with Sidak's multiple comparisons tests. Imported from immuneACCESS, the table was reduced by TCRdb to in-frame sequences with V and J called. These copies leave out some clones; in studies compared against another copy, an unresolved V gene accounts for under half, and the cause of the remainder is not known. V and J calls plus clone size are reproduced from that table; the DNA served to infer D and trimming. This sample holds tens of thousands of clones; roughly nine tenths were observed only once. Together, the top ten hold 4% to 5% of the sample.

The germline V gene supplies CDR1 KGHSH and CDR2 LQKENI. The germline V end is reduced by 6 bases and the J end by 5 bases; junction bases left unmatched: 13. The CDR3 has 16 amino acids, counting the end cysteine and phenylalanine. Only the CDR3 part of the read is kept: 48 bases, read in frame from the first base. The time point label of this sample denotes: baseline before first vaccination. Samples from vaccinated people were obtained from the UK trials COV001 and COV002, which included a single-blind randomized controlled phase 2/3 trial of AZD1222 (ChAdOx1 nCoV-19) in healthy adults. For TCRbeta chain sequencing, PBMC samples from trial participants were taken at day 0 and at day 28 after the second dose.

In this chain, TRBV18 is recombined with TRBJ1-1; the central 9 bases match TRBD1. The receptor was derived from an adult in good health. The sample here was peripheral blood, taken on day 0 of AZD1222 vaccination. The nucleotide sequence reads as follows: TGTGCCAGCTCCCAAGGGACAGGGCCAAGTGGAACTGAAGCTTTCTTT. Its protein reads: CASSQGTGPSGTEAFF.